Presented here are 8 T cell receptor beta chains from one specimen sequenced in a study of T cell clusters in autoimmune cytopenias (dated by TCRdb to between 2018 and 2020). For each sample, TRB amplification used 250 to 300 ng of peripheral blood genomic DNA, equal to roughly 38,000 genome equivalents. The data were produced on an Illumina MiSeq. TRB rearrangements were amplified by multiplex PCR using a touch-down protocol with TRB-A and TRB-B primer pools mixed in one tube. With the reads reprocessed by TCRdb, a single entry stands for each CDR3 protein sequence and no DNA is reported. This sample's table contains 2,000 to 2,500 distinct CDR3 sequences. The ten biggest clones cover around 58% of the sample. What was sequenced was peripheral blood. All receptors derive from a human donor with an autoimmune cytopenia or autoimmune hepatitis (not recorded which).

This rearrangement joins TRBV10-3 to TRBJ2-7; the D gene TCRdb calls, TRBD1, cannot be checked with no DNA. The CDR3 length is 11 residues. Germline V gives CDR1 ENHRY, CDR2 SYGVKD. CDR3: CAISEGGEQYF.

This clonotype is classed as medium-sized (0.01 to 0.1%) by frequency. This rearrangement joins TRBV5-4 to TRBJ1-2; TCRdb lists TRBD1, though no DNA is available to test this call. The germline V gene encodes CDR1 SGHNT and CDR2 YYREEE (reference sequence). CDR3 length equals 14 residues. The CDR3 region is CASSPRDRNYGYTF.

The chain recombines TRBV5-5 with TRBJ1-6. The CDR3 runs 12 residues. Germline V gives CDR1 SGHKS, CDR2 YYEKEE (reference sequence). The CDR3 sequence: CASSLSNSPLHF.

According to its frequency, this clonotype is medium-sized. CDR3 residues: CASSTLDTDTQYF. V is TRBV19 and J is TRBJ2-3; TCRdb's D gene call, TRBD2, goes unchecked for lack of DNA. CDR1 is LNHDA and CDR2 is SQIVND in the germline V gene (reference sequence). The CDR3 has 13 residues.

The CDR3 reads CASSYQVGGLGTEAFF. The genes are TRBV6-5 and TRBJ1-1; the D call of TRBD1 rests on TCRdb alone, since no DNA is present to check it. Germline CDR1 is MNHEY and CDR2 is SVGAGI. The CDR3 runs 16 residues.

This chain joins TRBV30 and TRBJ1-5; the TCRdb call, TRBD1, lacks DNA for checking. Germline values: CDR1 GTSNPN, CDR2 SVGIG (reference sequence). The length of the CDR3 is 14 residues. The CDR3: CAWSRPQGNQPQHF. Variable domain in full (rest from reference TRBV30 and TRBJ1-5): SQTIHQWPATLVQPVGSPLSLECTVEGTSNPNLYWYRQAAGRGLQLLFYSVGIGQISSEVPQNLSASRPQDRQFILSSKKLLLSDSGFYLCAWSRPQGNQPQHFGDGTRLSIL.

V is TRBV6-5 and J is TRBJ2-7; TCRdb picks TRBD1, but there is no DNA to check that call. The length of the CDR3 is 15 residues. In germline, CDR1 is MNHEY, CDR2 SVGAGI. CDR3 region: CASSPARGFTYEQYF.

This clonotype shows up as medium-sized (0.01 to 0.1%) by frequency. V and J are TRBV5-5 and TRBJ1-5; as DNA is missing, the TRBD1 call by TCRdb cannot be tested. The CDR3 has 14 residues. Germline CDR1 reads SGHKS; CDR2 reads YYEKEE (reference sequence). CDR3 protein: CASSSQQGDQPQHF.